Below are 15 T cell receptor beta chains sequenced from a single sample in a study of cytomegalovirus exposure and HLA in healthy donors. A multiplex PCR was run with 60 Vbeta primers and 13 Jbeta primers. The repertoire was sequenced with immunoSEQ multiplex PCR; TCRdb's copy has only in-frame clones and lacks some. The table lists roughly 100,000 clones, about 80% of them singletons. What was sequenced was PBMCs. These receptors were collected from a woman aged 18-35 years in good health and CMV-seropositive.

V is TRBV18 and J is TRBJ2-5; TRBD1 agrees at 9 bases. J lost 5 bases, V lost 3 bases, and 7 bases had no gene match. CDR3 length: 15 amino acids. CDR1 is KGHSH, CDR2 LQKENI, per germline. CDR3 DNA: TGTGCCAGCTCACCGGATATGGGACAGGGTGAGACCCAGTACTTC. This sequence encodes CASSPDMGQGETQYF.

The chain employs TRBV15 and TRBJ2-2; 8 bases line up with TRBD2. CDR1 is LNHNV, CDR2 YYDKDF, per germline (reference sequence). Trimming cost V 5 bases and J 8 bases; bases outside gene matches: 10. This CDR3 has 15 residues. The CDR3: CATSEPGLEIGELFF. DNA for the CDR3: TGTGCCACCAGCGAACCGGGACTAGAAATTGGGGAGCTGTTTTTT.

This clone was observed a handful of times. This chain links TRBV5-8 with TRBJ2-5; possible D gene TRBD2, 6 bases. The germline V and J ends were trimmed by 0 bases and 5 bases, with 11 bases remaining between them. This CDR3 contains 14 residues. CDR1 is SGHTS, CDR2 YDEGEE, per germline. The CDR3 is CASSLDRDSETQYF. As DNA, the CDR3 is TGTGCCAGCAGCTTGGATCGGGACTCCGAGACCCAGTACTTC.

The J gene is TRBJ1-2, the V gene TRBV6-6; a weak D match, TRBD1 (5 bases). From germline, CDR1 is MNHNY and CDR2 SVGAGI (reference sequence). Trimming shortened V by 6 bases and J by 4 bases, and 15 bases separated the two germline ends. The CDR3 is made up of 14 amino acids. This CDR3 reads CASRRAQDSYGYTF. In DNA form, the CDR3 reads TGTGCCAGCAGACGCGCCCAAGACAGCTATGGCTACACCTTC.

This rearrangement joins TRBV28 to TRBJ1-4; D gene unclear. Per germline, CDR1 MDHEN and CDR2 SYDVKM. This CDR3 is built from 14 residues. V lost 1 base and J 2 bases, leaving 5 bases between the germline ends. CDR3 nucleotide sequence: TGTGCCAGCAGTTTATCGGAGACTAATGAAAAACTGTTTTTT. It translates to CASSLSETNEKLFF.

This clone was counted only a few times. The chain employs TRBV2 and TRBJ1-1; no firm D call. The germline V and J ends were trimmed by 3 bases and 0 bases, with 8 bases remaining between them. The CDR3 spans 14 residues. Germline V gives CDR1 SNHLY, CDR2 FYNNEI. This chain's CDR3 is CASSDRRLNTEAFF. CDR3 DNA sequence: TGTGCCAGCAGTGATCGCAGGCTGAACACTGAAGCTTTCTTT.

This chain connects TRBV15 to TRBJ1-2, with D possibly being TRBD1 (6 bases). Germline V gene sequence: CDR1 LNHNV, CDR2 YYDKDF (reference sequence). The CDR3 covers 16 residues. The V and J ends lost 0 bases and 2 bases respectively, with 13 bases between them. The CDR3 DNA reads as TGTGCCACCAGCAGAGACCCCGGCAGGGGAAACTATGGCTACACCTTC. Protein: CATSRDPGRGNYGYTF.

The V call is TRBV27, the J call TRBJ2-3; D remains unclear. Germline CDR1 and CDR2: MNHEY and SMNVEV (reference sequence). The CDR3 is 13 amino acids. V was clipped by 1 base and J by 11 bases, with 13 bases between them. CDR3 DNA: TGTGCCAGCAGTTTATTGTCGGGTATAGAGCAGTATTTT. This translates into CASSLLSGIEQYF.

This chain joins TRBV15 and TRBJ2-7, with 8 bases fitting TRBD1. In germline, CDR1 is LNHNV, CDR2 YYDKDF (reference sequence). The ends lost 5 bases at V and 0 bases at J; junction bases unmatched: 6. The CDR3 is 15 residues long. As DNA, the CDR3 is TGTGCCACCAGCCGGGACAGGCTCAACTCCTACGAGCAGTACTTC. Its translation: CATSRDRLNSYEQYF. Combining the CDR3 with reference TRBV15 and TRBJ2-7 gives the whole variable domain DAMVIQNPRYQVTQFGKPVTLSCSQTLNHNVMYWYQQKSSQAPKLLFHYYDKDFNNEADTPDNFQSRRPNTSFCFLDIRSPGLGDTAMYLCATSRDRLNSYEQYFGPGTRLTVT.

This sequence joins TRBV7-3 and TRBJ2-1, with 11 bases identical to TRBD2. Per germline, CDR1 SGHTA and CDR2 FQGTGA. The trim removed 6 bases at V and 6 bases at J, leaving 7 bases unmatched. The CDR3 covers 15 residues. DNA of the CDR3: TGTGCCAGCAGTCTTAGCGGGAGGGCCCTCAATGAGCAGTTCTTC. Its translation: CASSLSGRALNEQFF.

The V gene is TRBV7-9, the J gene TRBJ2-1, with 11 bases that match TRBD2. The CDR3 runs to 18 residues. Germline V gives CDR1 SEHNR, CDR2 FQNEAQ (reference sequence). The V gene end was trimmed by 7 bases and the J gene end by 6 bases; junction bases not matched to a gene: 17. CDR3 amino acids: CASTWVGNSGRAGNEQFF. The CDR3 DNA reads as TGTGCCAGCACGTGGGTCGGAAATAGCGGGAGGGCTGGCAATGAGCAGTTCTTC. Using reference TRBV7-9 and TRBJ2-1 for the parts outside the CDR3, the full variable domain is DTGVSQNPRHKITKRGQNVTFRCDPISEHNRLYWYRQTLGQGPEFLTYFQNEAQLEKSRLLSDRFSAERPKGSFSTLEIQRTEQGDSAMYLCASTWVGNSGRAGNEQFFGPGTRLTVL.

The gene calls are TRBV28 and TRBJ1-5, with D perhaps TRBD1 (5 bases). Germline assignment: CDR1 MDHEN and CDR2 SYDVKM. V was cut by 10 bases and J by 7 bases, with 20 bases left in between. The CDR3 has 14 residues. CDR3 amino acids: CAIRDTGEGQPQHF. Written as DNA, the CDR3 is TGTGCCATCAGGGATACAGGAGAAGGACAGCCCCAGCATTTT.

The V call is TRBV29-1, the J call TRBJ1-1, with 7 nucleotides matching TRBD1. V dropped 7 bases and J dropped 0; count of bases not matched to a gene: 11. The CDR3 sequence is 15 residues long. The germline V gene has CDR1 SQVTM and CDR2 ANQGSEA. The CDR3: CSAEGLQGLNTEAFF. Here the CDR3 DNA reads TGCAGCGCCGAGGGGTTACAGGGGCTGAACACTGAAGCTTTCTTT.

The V call is TRBV29-1, the J call TRBJ1-1; TRBD1 is a possible D gene (5 bases). Germline loops: CDR1 SQVTM, CDR2 ANQGSEA. Trimming removed 7 bases at V and 7 bases at J, with 16 bases between. The CDR3 totals 12 residues. This CDR3 is CSAGRGSGEAFF. DNA of the CDR3: TGCAGCGCTGGGAGGGGTAGTGGTGAAGCTTTCTTT. Complete variable domain (other parts from reference TRBV29-1 and TRBJ1-1): SAVISQKPSRDICQRGTSLTIQCQVDSQVTMMFWYRQQPGQSLTLIATANQGSEATYESGFVIDKFPISRPNLTFSTLTVSNMSPEDSSIYLCSAGRGSGEAFFGQGTRLTVV.

The chain links TRBV18 to TRBJ1-1; 9 positions agree with TRBD1. CDR1 is KGHSH, CDR2 LQKENI, per germline. Trimming cost V 2 bases and J 5 bases; bases outside gene matches: 6. This CDR3 region has 15 residues. The CDR3 DNA reads TGTGCCAGCTCACCATTACAGGGGGCAGGAACTGAAGCTTTCTTT. Amino acid sequence: CASSPLQGAGTEAFF. Drawing the rest from reference TRBV18 and TRBJ1-1, the complete variable domain is NAGVMQNPRHLVRRRGQEARLRCSPMKGHSHVYWYRQLPEEGLKFMVYLQKENIIDESGMPKERFSAEFPKEGPSILRIQQVVRGDSAAYFCASSPLQGAGTEAFFGQGTRLTVV.